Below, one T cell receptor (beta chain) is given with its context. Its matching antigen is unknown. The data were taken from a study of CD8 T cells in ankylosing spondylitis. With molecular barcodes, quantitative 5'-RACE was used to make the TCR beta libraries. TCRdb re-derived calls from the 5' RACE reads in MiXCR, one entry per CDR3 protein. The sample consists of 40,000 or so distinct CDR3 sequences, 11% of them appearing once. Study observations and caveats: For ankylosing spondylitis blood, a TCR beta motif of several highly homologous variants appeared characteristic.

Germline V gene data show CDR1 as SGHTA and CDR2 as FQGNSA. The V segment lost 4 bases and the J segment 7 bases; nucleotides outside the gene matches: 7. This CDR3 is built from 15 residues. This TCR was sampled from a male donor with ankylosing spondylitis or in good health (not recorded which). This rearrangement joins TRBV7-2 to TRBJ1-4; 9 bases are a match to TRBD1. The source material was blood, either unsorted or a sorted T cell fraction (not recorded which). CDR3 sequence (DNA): TGTGCCAGCAGCTACACGGGACAGGGACTTGAAAAACTGTTTTTT. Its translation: CASSYTGQGLEKLFF. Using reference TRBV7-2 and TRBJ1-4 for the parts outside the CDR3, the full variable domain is GAGVSQSPSNKVTEKGKDVELRCDPISGHTALYWYRQSLGQGLEFLIYFQGNSAPDKSGLPSDRFSAERTGGSVSTLTIQRTQQEDSAVYLCASSYTGQGLEKLFFGSGTQLSVL.